The rows below give T cell receptor beta chains drawn from one sample of a study of blood T cell repertoires in COVID-19. Profiled with immunoSEQ multiplex PCR; TCRdb holds only in-frame clones, not every one. The data show around 200,000 clones, about four fifths seen once. Sequenced sample: peripheral blood. Receptors were obtained from a human donor in a cohort sampled during active COVID-19. Each CDR3 is given with its conserved first and last residue. A D gene is named only where the DNA matches it firmly. Rows may omit the clone size; those that give it use once, few, many or a size class.

J gene,D gene,clone size,V gene,CDR3 protein,CDR3 DNA
TRBJ2-3,TRBD1,few,TRBV7-9,CASSLTGTGGDTQYF,TGTGCCAGCAGCTTAACCGGGACAGGGGGAGATACGCAGTATTTT
TRBJ1-4,NA,NA,TRBV19,CASRLGDIATNEKLFF,TGTGCCAGTAGATTGGGGGACATAGCAACTAATGAAAAACTGTTTTTT
TRBJ2-7,NA,NA,TRBV19,CASSGYRDTSYEQYF,TGTGCCAGTAGTGGCTACCGGGACACCTCCTACGAGCAGTACTTC
TRBJ2-7,NA,NA,TRBV7-6,CASSLASGLSYEQYF,TGTGCCAGCAGCTTAGCAAGCGGGCTGTCCTACGAGCAGTACTTC
TRBJ1-4,NA,NA,TRBV25-1,CASRAGEKLFF,TGTGCCAGCAGGGCGGGTGAAAAACTGTTTTTT
TRBJ2-7,TRBD2,NA,TRBV9,CASSVGGGPYEQYF,TGTGCCAGCAGCGTAGGCGGGGGGCCCTACGAGCAGTACTTC
TRBJ1-4,NA,NA,TRBV21-1,CASSNGGLFF,TGTGCCAGCAGCAACGGTGGACTGTTTTTT
TRBJ2-3,NA,NA,TRBV5-4,CASSLDPPTTRLLSDTQYF,TGTGCCAGCAGCTTGGATCCCCCGACGACGAGGTTGTTATCAGATACGCAGTATTTT
TRBJ2-1,TRBD1,NA,TRBV30,CAWSVRWTGGSYNEQFF,TGTGCCTGGAGTGTTCGCTGGACAGGGGGCTCGTACAATGAGCAGTTCTTC
TRBJ1-2,TRBD1,NA,TRBV10-2,CASSESSGGNGYTF,TGCGCCAGCAGTGAGTCGTCAGGGGGCAATGGCTACACCTTC
TRBJ1-1,NA,NA,TRBV5-4,CASSLDRNTEAFF,TGTGCCAGCAGTTTGGACAGGAACACTGAAGCTTTCTTT
TRBJ1-2,TRBD1,NA,TRBV25-1,CASSAPPDRGYGYTF,TGTGCCAGCAGTGCACCCCCCGACAGGGGCTATGGCTACACCTTC
TRBJ2-1,NA,NA,TRBV20-1,CSAGVDEQFF,TGCAGTGCAGGGGTCGATGAGCAGTTCTTC
TRBJ2-5,TRBD2,few,TRBV11-2,CASSLAGTSGGSQYF,TGTGCCAGCAGCTTAGCGGGGACTAGCGGGGGGTCACAGTACTTC
TRBJ1-2,NA,NA,TRBV3-1/TRBV3-2,CASSQEGQGASGYTF,TGTGCCAGCAGCCAAGAGGGCCAAGGGGCGAGCGGCTACACCTTC
TRBJ1-5,NA,NA,TRBV19,CASSPFIAGALISNQPQHF,TGTGCCAGTAGTCCCTTTATCGCAGGGGCCTTAATTAGCAATCAGCCCCAGCATTTT
TRBJ1-2,TRBD1,NA,TRBV5-1,CASSSEGQGMYYGYTF,TGCGCCAGCAGCTCTGAGGGACAGGGGATGTACTATGGCTACACCTTC
TRBJ1-4,NA,once,TRBV2,CATSYRTGEKLFF,TGTGCCACCTCCTATAGGACGGGAGAAAAACTGTTTTTT
TRBJ2-3,TRBD2,NA,TRBV6-5,CASTLGGGPTDTQYF,TGTGCCAGCACCTTAGGCGGGGGACCCACAGATACGCAGTATTTT
TRBJ2-5,TRBD2,NA,TRBV30,CAWSVPGGALETQYF,TGTGCCTGGAGTGTCCCCGGGGGGGCCTTGGAGACCCAGTACTTC
TRBJ1-3,NA,NA,TRBV5-1,CASSLEPGAGNTIYF,TGCGCCAGCAGCTTGGAACCGGGAGCAGGAAACACCATATATTTT
TRBJ2-7,NA,NA,TRBV5-1,CASSTTRGSYEQYF,TGCGCCAGCAGCACTACCCGGGGCTCCTACGAGCAGTACTTC
TRBJ2-5,NA,NA,TRBV2,CANQGGGLETQYF,TGTGCCAACCAAGGGGGGGGCCTGGAGACCCAGTACTTC
TRBJ2-1,NA,NA,TRBV7-2,CASTWGVSSYNEQFF,TGTGCCAGCACCTGGGGGGTTAGCTCCTACAATGAGCAGTTCTTC
TRBJ2-3,NA,NA,TRBV10-3,CAGAGAVPDTQYF,TGTGCCGGGGCAGGGGCCGTTCCAGATACGCAGTATTTT
TRBJ2-1,NA,NA,TRBV14,CASTIAGGGSYNEQFF,TGTGCCAGCACTATCGCAGGGGGAGGCTCCTACAATGAGCAGTTCTTC
TRBJ1-5,TRBD1,NA,TRBV6-1,CASSETGVGNQPQHF,TGTGCCAGCAGTGAGACAGGGGTCGGGAATCAGCCCCAGCATTTT
TRBJ1-5,NA,NA,TRBV3-1/TRBV3-2,CASSQDPTEAAQHF,TGTGCCAGCAGCCAAGATCCTACGGAGGCCGCGCAGCATTTT
TRBJ1-2,TRBD1,NA,TRBV30,CAWSVVQGELGYTF,TGTGCCTGGAGTGTAGTCCAGGGGGAGCTCGGCTACACCTTC
TRBJ2-5,NA,NA,TRBV2,CASSEFYELYF,TGTGCCAGCAGTGAATTTTATGAGTTATACTTC
TRBJ2-7,TRBD2,NA,TRBV5-6,CASSLEVRGGYEQYF,TGTGCCAGCAGCTTGGAAGTACGCGGGGGATACGAGCAGTACTTC
TRBJ1-1,NA,NA,TRBV7-8,CASSLGGQLNTEAFF,TGTGCCAGCAGCTTAGGGGGGCAGTTGAACACTGAAGCTTTCTTT
TRBJ2-1,TRBD1,NA,TRBV19,CASSTSGGWDNEQFF,TGTGCCAGTAGTACATCAGGGGGCTGGGACAATGAGCAGTTCTTC
TRBJ1-2,NA,NA,TRBV5-1,CASSLGGLANYGYTF,TGCGCCAGCAGCTTGGGCGGGCTAGCTAACTATGGCTACACCTTC
TRBJ1-1,NA,NA,TRBV7-8,CASSLAGGPGAFF,TGTGCCAGCAGCTTAGCGGGGGGGCCAGGAGCTTTCTTT
TRBJ2-7,TRBD2,NA,TRBV10-3,CAISDPGTSGGFSYEQYF,TGTGCCATCAGTGACCCCGGGACTAGCGGGGGGTTTTCCTACGAGCAGTACTTC
TRBJ2-3,NA,NA,TRBV3-1/TRBV3-2,CASSQDRGGSRADTQYF,TGTGCCAGCAGCCAAGACCGCGGAGGGTCGCGGGCAGATACGCAGTATTTT
TRBJ2-5,TRBD2,NA,TRBV7-9,CASRGTSSLETQYF,TGTGCCAGCAGGGGGACTAGTAGTTTGGAGACCCAGTACTTC
TRBJ2-6,TRBD1,NA,TRBV7-2,CASSLVMGQGASGANVLTF,TGTGCCAGCAGCTTAGTCATGGGACAGGGGGCCTCTGGGGCCAACGTCCTGACTTTC
TRBJ1-1,NA,NA,TRBV9,CASSVLNTVTEAFF,TGTGCCAGCAGCGTACTTAATACAGTTACTGAAGCTTTCTTT
TRBJ2-7,TRBD1,few,TRBV6-5,CAILETGIGTYEQYF,TGTGCCATCCTAGAGACAGGGATTGGAACCTACGAGCAGTACTTC
TRBJ2-3,NA,NA,TRBV5-8,CASSLGGSTDTQYF,TGTGCCAGCAGCTTGGGAGGGAGCACAGATACGCAGTATTTT
TRBJ1-1,NA,once,TRBV5-1,CASSPLVGEGTEAFF,TGCGCCAGCAGCCCTCTCGTCGGGGAGGGCACTGAAGCTTTCTTT
TRBJ1-1,NA,once,TRBV5-1,CASSEDVDEAFF,TGCGCCAGCAGCGAGGATGTGGATGAAGCTTTCTTT